This T cell receptor beta chain was observed in a study of cytomegalovirus exposure and HLA in healthy donors (dated by TCRdb to 2016 to 2017). About the study as a whole: An earlier analysis of some 500 of the donors reported roughly 270 Gb of sequence data and around 120 million unique TCR beta sequences from roughly 180 million T cells. The number of donors typed differed by locus, with roughly 620-640 for A, B, C, DRB1 and DQB1, over 500 for DQA1, 600 to 610 for DPA1, and approximately 470 for DPB1. Rather than using new phenotypic data, the later analysis identified candidate immune exposures from TCR beta sequences and from how often those sequences occurred across donors. Of the roughly 390 genotyped donors, over 70% fell in the genetic ancestry cluster associated with self-reported Caucasian donors. A later genetic analysis used genome-wide SNP genotypes for about three fifths of the 666 donors, treating that subset as a discovery cohort. The aim of the study was to test whether cataloging public T cell receptors could identify signatures of past pathogen exposure. To predict cytomegalovirus infection status, the study combined high-throughput TCR immunosequencing, statistical association of individual TCRs with disease status, and machine learning. Alongside the repertoire data, information on donor age, sex, ethnicity and CMV serostatus was compiled. An earlier analysis of several hundred of the donors applied high-throughput TCR beta sequencing to assess whether each TCR beta V gene segment acted as functional or pseudogenic. Approximately 310 gigabases of sequencing data and 78 million or so unique TCR sequences were included in an early release covering over 600 HLA-typed donors. Among 398 genotyped donors of the cohort, an average of approximately 240,000 unique TCR beta nucleotide sequences were sequenced per donor, roughly 20% of them non-productive. A later analysis re-examined previously published TCR beta repertoires from more than 550 donors and added high-resolution HLA genotyping to investigate patterns of TCR occurrence. A separate validation cohort of some 130 different subjects was used in addition to the approximately 640-subject first cohort. A handful of DR-DQ haplotypes were treated as single units for association and clustering because of strong linkage in the cohort. Every repertoire in the discovery cohort had been generated on one and the same sequencing platform. The T cell repertoires of under 750 subjects were profiled by immunosequencing and related to cytomegalovirus serostatus. Class I and class II HLA loci were covered by the typing at four-digit resolution. General conclusions and limits of the study: In an earlier analysis of approximately 590 of the donors, most TCR beta V segments appeared in productive rearrangements about 87% or about 30% of the time, broadly matching IMGT annotations. A further reported finding was that TCR beta sequences accurately predicted the HLA-A and HLA-B alleles for most subjects in the first cohort. The 87-base-pair reads could not distinguish some IMGT-functional V segments, including TRBV6-2 and TRBV6-3, so those segments were excluded. According to a later analysis, TCR association rates differed among HLA loci, with DRB1 alleles showing the most associated TCRs and HLA-C alleles showing the fewest. About 17 rarely observed V segments, including chromosome 9 orphons, were excluded from the earlier analysis of several hundred of the donors because counts were too low. Most CMV-associated TCR beta chains appeared to be HLA-restricted in a later analysis, and the HLA associations seemed to be driven largely by CMV exposure. Presence/absence analyses assumed roughly uniform sequencing depth across donors, an assumption that may not hold. Strong co-occurrence of HLA alleles, especially DR and DQ, made assigning TCR associations to individual alleles difficult. A later analysis found that HLA-associated TCR beta chains were more clonally expanded and had lower generation probabilities than equally common non-associated chains. An association between a missense DCLRE1C variant and V-gene and J-gene trimming of TCR beta chains was found in a later genetic analysis and replicated in an independent cohort. Because HLA typing was unavailable for some donors at each locus, only the typed subset was used in association tests. At a false discovery rate of 0.05, a later analysis linked 15,000 to 20,000 TCR beta sequences to specific HLA alleles. In this cohort, only TCR beta chains were sequenced, and detectable features were limited by the absence of alpha or paired-chain data. A total of 150 or so TCR beta chains were listed by the study as associated with cytomegalovirus. According to a later analysis, parvovirus B19, influenza, CMV and Epstein-Barr virus appeared linked to several top co-occurrence clusters. The only immune exposure information available for the cohort was CMV serostatus. The classifier was reported to diagnose cytomegalovirus status with high specificity and sensitivity in both the original cohort and the validation cohort. Most TCR sequences were seen in very few donors, while some public TCRs were found in many individuals. The authors suggested that the approach could potentially be extended to other disease states and immunological phenotypes. In a later genetic analysis, fewer N-insertions in productive TCRs were reported among donors in an Asian-associated ancestry cluster than the 666-donor mean. A group of highly shared sequence variants was considered likely to be a technical artifact of the sequencing pipeline. A few of the identified cytomegalovirus-associated TCR beta chains were confirmed in vitro to be specific for cytomegalovirus antigens. Correlated functional status among segregating V segments might reflect linkage disequilibrium, but an unknown experimental factor could not be ruled out.

The cohort comprised several hundred healthy bone marrow donors. At the time of sampling, all cohort members were nominally healthy, though unrecorded immune exposures were likely present. The donor was CMV seropositive and belonged to the group of about 290 seropositive cohort members. Every donor gave a peripheral blood sample, and the peripheral blood mononuclear cells from that sample were used for TCR beta sequencing. The Qiagen DNeasy Blood Extraction Kit was used to extract genomic DNA from the blood cell samples. The library relied on the immunoSEQ multiplex PCR assay. For the multiplex PCR, a mixture combining 60 forward primers for TCR Vbeta segments and 13 reverse primers for TCR Jbeta segments was used. Amplification of the CDR3 region of rearranged TCR beta genes was performed with a multiplex PCR assay on genomic DNA. The Illumina HiSeq System was used to sequence the amplified TCR beta libraries as 87-base-pair reads. The original pipeline was this. Across the 600 to 700 repertoires, a later analysis counted some 81 million unique TCR beta chains, some 11 million of which were shared by at least two donors. To remove PCR and sequencing errors, raw reads were error-corrected and collapsed into unique sequences using a nearest-neighbor algorithm that merged closely related sequences. Alignment of CDR3 sequences to IMGT reference sequences was used to assign V, D and J gene segments. For a sequence to be retained, at least a six-nucleotide match to both a V gene segment and a J gene segment was required. Rearrangements were classified as productive when the CDR3 lacked stop codons and remained in frame with V and J, and all other rearrangements were classified as non-productive. Following IMGT convention, CDR3 was defined as the stretch from the second conserved V-encoded cysteine up to the conserved J-encoded phenylalanine. The earlier analysis of roughly 590 of the donors excluded sequences that lacked an unambiguous match to a single V gene segment. In an earlier analysis of 587 of the donors, a V segment was called functional when productive rearrangements were above 56.7%, and segregating when the standard deviation between donors exceeded 5%. A statistical classification framework was built to diagnose cytomegalovirus status from the catalog of TCR beta chain sequences. A later analysis assigned V and J genes by comparing TCR nucleotide sequences with IMGT/GENE-DB human TR gene sequences. A later analysis assigned CDR3 sequences and most-parsimonious VDJ recombination scenarios with the TCRdist pipeline. A later analysis defined each TCR beta chain by its CDR3 amino acid sequence plus V-gene family, and excluded reads lacking a unique V-gene family. In a later analysis, 450 to 600 highly shared, low-generation-probability nucleotide sequences were removed to address suspected cross-contamination and a sequencing artifact. A later analysis calculated a clonal expansion index for each public chain from normalized within-repertoire ranks of inferred template counts. In a later analysis, generation probabilities were computed with a VDJ recombination model fitted to out-of-frame rearrangements, and the resulting probabilities were checked against IGoR. In a later analysis, TCR-TCR, TCR-HLA and TCR-CMV co-occurrence was scored with hypergeometric tests, and a repertoire-size bias correction was applied to TCR pairs. To estimate false discovery rates, a later analysis permuted the HLA or CMV assignments 20 times. In a later analysis, co-occurring TCRs were grouped using DBSCAN, and TCRdist sequence similarity was added for clustering within HLA-allele-positive subsets. Co-occurrence clustering excluded repertoires with fewer than 30,000 or more than 120,000 public chains, plus five with anomalous nucleotide sharing. The source is immuneACCESS, and TCRdb retained only in-frame sequences with V and J called. Part of the clones is not carried over; for the studies checked, unresolved V genes explain less than half of this, and the remainder is unexplained. The DNA gave D and trimming, while V, J and clone size come from that table. In all, the sample holds 110,000 or so clones, and around 77% of those were seen once. 11% of the sample is in the top ten clones.

The germline V end is reduced by 2 bases and the J end by 5 bases; junction bases left unmatched: 4. Inclusive of the bounding cysteine and phenylalanine, the CDR3 is 17 residues long. Here the CDR3 DNA is all that survives: 51 bases in frame from base 1. The CDR1 and CDR2 encoded by the germline V gene are MDHEN and SYDVKM. About this clone: Its antigen has not been determined. No per-base quality is available; no much larger clone lies one base away.

The sample taken for sequencing was PBMCs. The clonotype comes from a man in his forties in good health and CMV-seropositive. The rearrangement combines TRBV28 with TRBJ1-6; the central 12 bases match TRBD1. CDR3 sequence: CASSLPGTGGDNSPLHF. The nucleotides are TGTGCCAGCAGTTTACCCGGGACAGGGGGCGATAATTCACCCCTCCACTTT.